The 32 T cell receptor beta chains below all came from one sample that was sequenced in a study of control samples from healthy donors and cancer patients (dated by TCRdb to between 2020 and 2021). Libraries came from the immunoSEQ multiplex PCR assay. As stored in TCRdb, this immuneACCESS dataset retains in-frame rearrangements with V and J assigned. A fraction of the clones does not appear; measured against another copy, unresolved V genes explain less than half of the discrepancy, and the remainder lacks a known reason. The sample records about 120,000 clones, roughly 90% of which are singletons. The ten most abundant clones make up almost 40% of the sample. Specimen: blood. The receptor source for this set is a man aged 45-65 years in good health.

The chain is built from TRBV27 and TRBJ2-1; 8 nucleotides line up with TRBD2. This CDR3 comprises 17 residues. The junction had 14 bases not matched to a gene; V was cut back by 0 bases and J by 10 bases. Germline CDR1 is MNHEY and CDR2 is SMNVEV (reference sequence). CDR3 region: CASSLSIGSGAILEQFF. The CDR3 DNA reads TGTGCCAGCAGTTTATCGATCGGTAGCGGGGCCATACTAGAGCAGTTCTTC.

CDR3 residues: CASDFGSGPYEQYF. DNA for the CDR3: TGTGCCAGCGATTTCGGATCGGGCCCTTACGAGCAGTACTTC. The chain joins TRBV6-5 to TRBJ2-7; D gene ambiguous. The V end lost 8 bases, the J end lost 4 bases, and 18 bases lay between the germline ends. The CDR3 contains 14 residues. Germline loops: CDR1 MNHEY, CDR2 SVGAGI.

The V call is TRBV6-2 or TRBV6-3, the J call TRBJ1-2; D is uncertain. Trimming shortened V by 0 bases and J by 0 bases, and 8 bases separated the two germline ends. This CDR3 has 15 residues. In germline, CDR1 is MNHEY, CDR2 SVGEGT. The CDR3 loop reads CASSYSWGSNYGYTF. The CDR3 DNA reads as TGTGCCAGCAGTTACTCTTGGGGATCTAACTATGGCTACACCTTC.

The chain is built from TRBV6-5 and TRBJ1-2; maybe TRBD1 (5 bases). This CDR3 comprises 13 residues. Germline V gene lookup returns CDR1 MNHEY and CDR2 SVGAGI. V gave up 6 bases and J gave up 1 base, with 9 bases separating them. The CDR3 reads CASRPDSNYGYTF. The CDR3 DNA reads as TGTGCCAGCAGGCCCGACAGTAACTATGGCTACACCTTC.

V gene TRBV12-3 or TRBV12-4 combines with J gene TRBJ2-5; TRBD1 agrees at 7 bases. V dropped 6 bases and J dropped 3; count of bases not matched to a gene: 4. The CDR3 sequence is 13 residues long. The CDR3 loop reads CASSSGTEETQYF. CDR3 DNA: TGTGCCAGCAGCTCCGGGACAGAAGAGACCCAGTACTTC.

This clone occurred once. The chain employs TRBV30 and TRBJ2-7, with D unresolved. CDR1 is GTSNPN and CDR2 is SVGIG in the germline V gene (reference sequence). The CDR3 loop spans 12 amino acids. V shed 6 bases and J shed 1 base, with 10 bases lying between them. The CDR3: CACSKGSYEQYF. In DNA form, the CDR3 reads TGTGCCTGTTCAAAAGGATCCTACGAGCAGTACTTC.

The rearrangement joins TRBV9 to TRBJ2-1; 13 nucleotides agree with TRBD2. V lost 3 bases and J lost 9; bases outside the gene matches: 9. The length of the CDR3 is 16 residues. The germline gives CDR1 SGDLS, CDR2 YYNGEE. CDR3 residues: CASSARLAGGLGEQFF. The CDR3 DNA is TGTGCCAGCAGCGCCAGACTAGCGGGGGGACTCGGTGAGCAGTTCTTC.

This clone was counted a few times. This rearrangement joins TRBV6-2 or TRBV6-3 to TRBJ2-7; D is ambiguous. Trimming stripped 5 bases from V and 4 bases from J, with 6 bases between. CDR1 MNHEY and CDR2 SVGEGT come from the germline V gene. This CDR3 has 11 residues. The CDR3 reads CASSSNYEQYF. CDR3 nucleotides: TGTGCCAGCAGTAGCAATTACGAGCAGTACTTC.

The rearrangement links TRBV5-1 to TRBJ1-2; TRBD1 is a possible D gene (5 bases). This CDR3 has 15 amino acids. Germline V gene lookup returns CDR1 SGHRS and CDR2 YFSETQ. Trimming cost V 0 bases and J 6 bases, with 15 bases left between them. The CDR3 nucleotides are TGCGCCAGCAGCTTGGAGGGAGGCTGGGGCGATGGCTACACCTTC. Translating it yields CASSLEGGWGDGYTF.

The genes are TRBV27 and TRBJ1-2; D uncertain. The V and J ends lost 6 bases and 0 bases respectively, with 8 bases between them. This CDR3 has 13 amino acids. Germline CDR1 is MNHEY and CDR2 is SMNVEV (reference sequence). DNA of the CDR3: TGTGCCAGCAGCCTGACCACTAACTATGGCTACACCTTC. It yields the protein CASSLTTNYGYTF.

The V and J genes are TRBV7-2 and TRBJ2-3; 7 positions agree with TRBD2. Looked up from germline, CDR1 is SGHTA and CDR2 is FQGNSA. The CDR3 length is 14 residues. With V trimmed by 5 bases and J by 3 bases, 5 bases remained unmatched. The CDR3 sequence is CASSPQRGTDTQYF. The CDR3 DNA is TGTGCCAGCAGCCCTCAGCGGGGAACAGATACGCAGTATTTT.

This clone was picked up one time. The CDR3 DNA follows: TGTGCCAGCAGCCAGGGGGGGGAAGCTTTCTTT. Its translation: CASSQGGEAFF. V usage is TRBV3-1 (or the pseudogene TRBV3-2) and J usage is TRBJ1-1, with D maybe TRBD1 (5 bases). This CDR3 has 11 amino acids. V lost 3 bases, J lost 8 bases, and 7 bases lay in between. The germline gives CDR1 LGHDT, CDR2 YNNKEL (reference sequence).

V is TRBV11-2 and J is TRBJ2-7; no definite D call. The CDR3 is made up of 16 amino acids. Germline values: CDR1 SGHAT, CDR2 FQNNGV. V was pared by 5 bases and J by 7 bases, with 24 bases between. CDR3 sequence reads: CASSRAGRQVIGEQYF. CDR3 nucleotide sequence: TGTGCCAGCAGCAGGGCAGGCAGACAAGTAATAGGGGAGCAGTACTTC.

The chain links TRBV9 to TRBJ2-6, with 9 bases fitting TRBD1. The germline V gene encodes CDR1 SGDLS and CDR2 YYNGEE. V trimming: 5 bases; J trimming: 3 bases; junction bases outside the gene matches: 9. The CDR3 sequence is 17 residues long. In DNA form, the CDR3 reads TGTGCCAGCAGTGAGGGACAGGGTTTATTTGGGGCCAACGTCCTGACTTTC. Translated: CASSEGQGLFGANVLTF.

The V call is TRBV19, the J call TRBJ2-7, with no clear D. Germline values: CDR1 LNHDA, CDR2 SQIVND (reference sequence). The V and J ends lost 5 bases and 2 bases respectively, with 13 bases between them. The CDR3 totals 14 residues. The DNA of the CDR3 is TGTGCCAGTAGTCGATGGACGGATACCTACGAGCAGTACTTC. Translating it yields CASSRWTDTYEQYF.

This sequence joins TRBV9 and TRBJ1-4, with a tentative D call TRBD1 (6 bases). Trimming removed 2 bases from V and 6 bases from J, with 11 bases in between. Germline V gene lookup returns CDR1 SGDLS and CDR2 YYNGEE. CDR3 size: 14 residues. The CDR3 DNA reads as TGTGCCAGCAGCGTGGCACAGGGCGATGAAAAACTGTTTTTT. Translated, it gives CASSVAQGDEKLFF.

The rearrangement joins TRBV2 to TRBJ1-5, with 12 nucleotides matching TRBD1. The CDR3 is 15 residues long. Germline CDR1 and CDR2: SNHLY and FYNNEI. Germline trimming cut 5 bases from V and 6 bases from J; bases unmatched to any gene: 5. The CDR3 sequence is CASSRDRGQGQPQHF. CDR3 sequence (DNA): TGTGCCAGCAGTAGGGACAGGGGGCAAGGTCAGCCCCAGCATTTT.

This chain links TRBV5-6 with TRBJ2-3, with TRBD2 matching 10 bases. CDR3 length: 15 residues. V dropped 4 bases and J dropped 0; count of bases not matched to a gene: 2. Germline loops: CDR1 SGHDT, CDR2 YYEEEE. CDR3 nucleotides: TGTGCCAGCAGCCGACTAGCGGGCAGCACAGATACGCAGTATTTT. Translating gives CASSRLAGSTDTQYF. The full variable domain, rest sourced from reference TRBV5-6 and TRBJ2-3, is DAGVTQSPTHLIKTRGQQVTLRCSPKSGHDTVSWYQQALGQGPQFIFQYYEEEERQRGNFPDRFSGHQFPNYSSELNVNALLLGDSALYLCASSRLAGSTDTQYFGPGTRLTVL.

J is TRBJ2-5 and V is TRBV5-1; perhaps TRBD2 as D (6 bases). CDR3 length: 15 residues. The germline CDR1 and CDR2 sequences are SGHRS and YFSETQ. With 3 bases removed from V and 5 bases from J, the gap between germline ends came to 17 bases. CDR3 bases: TGCGCCAGCAGCTCCACGGGGGAATCTTTGGAGACCCAGTACTTC. The encoded protein is CASSSTGESLETQYF.

The chain links TRBV24-1 to TRBJ1-1; no definite D call. This CDR3 region has 12 residues. V lost 4 bases and J lost 5, with 7 bases in between. The germline gives CDR1 KGHDR, CDR2 SFDVKD. The CDR3 region is CATSDGVTEAFF. As DNA, the CDR3 is TGTGCCACCAGTGACGGGGTGACTGAAGCTTTCTTT.

The chain links TRBV19 to TRBJ1-1, with TRBD1 as a possible D gene (5 bases). This CDR3 comprises 15 residues. Germline CDR1 is LNHDA and CDR2 is SQIVND (reference sequence). V was clipped by 4 bases and J by 3 bases, with 15 bases between them. In DNA, the CDR3 is TGTGCCAGTAGTAGTTGGGCAGGAGGGGACACTGAAGCTTTCTTT. The encoded protein is CASSSWAGGDTEAFF. Variable domain in full (rest from reference TRBV19 and TRBJ1-1): DGGITQSPKYLFRKEGQNVTLSCEQNLNHDAMYWYRQDPGQGLRLIYYSQIVNDFQKGDIAEGYSVSREKKESFPLTVTSAQKNPTAFYLCASSSWAGGDTEAFFGQGTRLTVV.

J is TRBJ2-5 and V is TRBV29-1; D call uncertain. Germline V gives CDR1 SQVTM, CDR2 ANQGSEA. The ends were cut back, 5 bases at V and 10 bases at J, with 26 bases in the middle. The CDR3 is 15 residues long. This CDR3 reads CSVSPRALSSLVQYF. As DNA, the CDR3 is TGCAGCGTTTCCCCCCGGGCCTTGAGCTCTTTAGTCCAGTACTTC.

The chain recombines TRBV24-1 with TRBJ1-2; 9 nucleotides align to TRBD1. The germline V gene has CDR1 KGHDR and CDR2 SFDVKD. The CDR3 consists of 14 residues. V lost 3 bases, J lost 6 bases, and 4 bases stayed unmatched. This CDR3 is CATSDTRTGDGYTF. CDR3 coding DNA: TGTGCCACCAGTGATACCCGGACAGGGGATGGCTACACCTTC.

CDR3 residues: CASSPETDAYEQYF. CDR3 DNA: TGTGCCAGCTCACCCGAGACTGACGCCTACGAGCAGTACTTC. This chain links TRBV18 with TRBJ2-7; D not resolved. V was clipped by 3 bases and J by 2 bases, with 11 bases between them. This CDR3 is 14 amino acids long. Per germline, CDR1 KGHSH and CDR2 LQKENI.

V usage is TRBV18 and J usage is TRBJ1-3; no clear D gene. CDR1 and CDR2 from the germline V gene are KGHSH and LQKENI. The V end lost 2 bases, the J end lost 4 bases, and 12 bases lay between the germline ends. The CDR3 covers 15 residues. The CDR3 loop is CASSPAAQAGNTIYF. CDR3 DNA sequence: TGTGCCAGCTCACCAGCCGCCCAGGCAGGAAACACCATATATTTT.

This clone was seen only once. The J gene is TRBJ2-2, the V gene TRBV10-3; D is possibly TRBD1 (6 bases). The V end was cut by 2 bases, the J end by 7 bases, with 14 bases between. The germline V gene encodes CDR1 ENHRY and CDR2 SYGVKD. The CDR3 totals 15 residues. The CDR3 loop reads CAISENRVLDGELFF. The CDR3 nucleotides are TGTGCCATCAGTGAGAACAGGGTTTTAGACGGGGAGCTGTTTTTT.

The V and J genes are TRBV5-4 and TRBJ2-7; D not certain. Trimming left V 0 bases short and J 0 bases short, with 10 bases between. This CDR3 comprises 15 residues. Germline lookup yields CDR1 SGHNT and CDR2 YYREEE (reference sequence). The CDR3 here is CASSLGNGVSYEQYF. The CDR3 region has the DNA TGTGCCAGCAGCTTGGGTAATGGGGTCTCCTACGAGCAGTACTTC. Filled out from reference TRBV5-4 and TRBJ2-7, the complete variable domain reads ETGVTQSPTHLIKTRGQQVTLRCSSQSGHNTVSWYQQALGQGPQFIFQYYREEENGRGNFPPRFSGLQFPNYSSELNVNALELDDSALYLCASSLGNGVSYEQYFGPGTRLTVT.

V and J are TRBV7-7 and TRBJ2-1; D may be TRBD1 or TRBD2 (6 bases each). V lost 1 base and J 0 bases, leaving 7 bases between the germline ends. The CDR3 has 15 amino acids. Germline lookup yields CDR1 SSHAT and CDR2 FNYEAQ (reference sequence). CDR3 coding DNA: TGTGCCAGCAGCTTAGAGGGGGGCTCCTACAATGAGCAGTTCTTC. Its protein is CASSLEGGSYNEQFF.

The chain couples TRBV27 to TRBJ2-7, with 9 bases lining up with TRBD2. Per germline, CDR1 MNHEY and CDR2 SMNVEV (reference sequence). The CDR3 runs to 16 residues. The V and J ends lost 1 base and 2 bases, in that order; junction bases with no gene match: 6. CDR3 DNA sequence: TGTGCCAGCAGTTTATTTGCTAGCGGGGTTCCCTACGAGCAGTACTTC. Its protein product is CASSLFASGVPYEQYF.

In regard to this clone: The sample carries other DNA sequences with the same CDR3. CDR3: CASRGGNTGELFF. The CDR3 nucleotides read TGTGCCAGTAGGGGCGGGAACACCGGGGAGCTGTTTTTT. The rearrangement uses TRBV19 and TRBJ2-2; D is unclear. The CDR3 covers 13 residues. Germline V CDR1 and CDR2: LNHDA, SQIVND (reference sequence). V gave up 6 bases and J gave up 1 base, with 6 bases separating them.

V gene TRBV12-3 or TRBV12-4 combines with J gene TRBJ1-3; D remains ambiguous. The CDR3 contains 10 residues. Deletions cut 6 bases from V and 7 bases from J, with 4 bases between. DNA of the CDR3: TGTGCCAGCAGGGGGAACACCATATATTTT. As protein: CASRGNTIYF.

This chain uses TRBV5-1 with TRBJ1-1, with a possible D match to TRBD1 (6 bases). Trimming took 3 bases from V and 2 from J, leaving 11 bases between them. This CDR3 has 14 residues. In germline, CDR1 is SGHRS, CDR2 YFSETQ. The CDR3 DNA sequence: TGCGCCAGCAGCTACGGACAGTTAAACACTGAAGCTTTCTTT. This encodes CASSYGQLNTEAFF.